These 5 T cell receptor beta chains share one sample of origin, sequenced in a study of blood T cells in healthy people across ages. A sample-barcoded 5' primer and a J-beta primer mix were used in a second PCR of about 6 to 11 cycles. Via MiXCR, TCRdb re-called the 5' RACE reads, giving one row per CDR3 protein. The sample holds around 1,900,000 distinct CDR3 sequences, more than 35% seen once. Material for sequencing was blood. The receptor set was obtained from a human donor in good health.

This clonotype has at least ten counts. The chain has TRBV20-1 and TRBJ2-5; 12 bases line up with TRBD1. In germline, CDR1 is DFQATT, CDR2 SNEGSKA (reference sequence). This CDR3 is built from 22 residues. Losses at the gene ends were 3 bases for V and 4 bases for J; bases not matched to a gene: 27. CDR3 protein: CSASGMGTGGVGPIFKTETQYF. The DNA for the CDR3 is TGCAGTGCTAGTGGAATGGGGACAGGGGGCGTTGGGCCCATCTTTAAAACAGAGACCCAGTACTTC.

The CDR3 nucleotides are TGCGCCAGCAGCTTGCTAGCGGGGGGGAGCAGCTCCTACAATGAGCAGTTCTTC. Protein product: CASSLLAGGSSSYNEQFF. V is TRBV5-1 and J is TRBJ2-1, with 12 bases lining up with TRBD2. V was pared by 1 base and J by 0 bases, with 5 bases of the junction left unmatched. Germline V lookup: CDR1 SGHRS, CDR2 YFSETQ. The CDR3 loop spans 18 amino acids.

The rearrangement uses TRBV19 and TRBJ2-7, with D possibly matching TRBD2 (5 bases). The germline V and J ends were trimmed by 1 base and 2 bases, with 9 bases remaining between them. The V gene's germline CDR1 is LNHDA and CDR2 SQIVND (reference sequence). The CDR3 length is 14 residues. For the CDR3, the DNA is TGTGCCAGTAGTATAGGAGGGTTCGCCTACGAGCAGTACTTC. It yields the protein CASSIGGFAYEQYF.

This clonotype was detected a few times. The gene calls are TRBV12-3 or TRBV12-4 and TRBJ1-1; D unclear. This CDR3 spans 12 amino acids. Trimming removed 7 bases from V and 4 bases from J, with 10 bases in between. CDR3 nucleotide sequence: TGTGCCAGCACTTTGGGGTCCACTGAAGCTTTCTTT. It translates to CASTLGSTEAFF.

This sequence joins TRBV24-1 and TRBJ1-5; D call uncertain. There are 16 residues in the CDR3. The V and J ends lost 4 bases and 2 bases respectively, with 14 bases between them. Germline V gives CDR1 KGHDR, CDR2 SFDVKD. As DNA, the CDR3 is TGTGCCACCAGTGACGTAAGTTACGGGGGCAATCAGCCCCAGCATTTT. This sequence encodes CATSDVSYGGNQPQHF.